Detailed here is one T cell receptor beta chain. Its antigen remains unknown. This specimen belongs to a study of shared clonotypes between healthy human individuals. About the research overall: A few men and a couple of women, aged 18 to 49, were donors. Per donor, CD8 memory used one plate, CD8 naive used two, CD4 memory used three and CD4 naive used three.

Study conclusions and caveats: Generally, naive subsets (rather than memory subsets) showed larger estimated richness.

Each subset's genomic DNA was shared equally among a number of immunoSEQ plates. The table came from immunoSEQ multiplex PCR; TCRdb's copy has only in-frame clones and leaves some out. The data show 950,000 to 1,100,000 clones, about three quarters seen once. Germline V gene lookup returns CDR1 MNHNS and CDR2 SASEGT. V lost 7 bases to trimming and J lost 5 bases, with 8 bases between them. The CDR3 runs to 11 residues. Material for sequencing was memory CD4+ T cells sorted from blood. Subset specified: CD45RA-negative fraction. The chain carries TRBV6-1 and TRBJ2-5, with unresolved D. The TCR sequence derives from a man aged 18 to 35 in good health. The CDR3 here is CASNEAETQYF. The CDR3 DNA reads TGTGCCAGCAACGAGGCGGAGACCCAGTACTTC.